Presented here are 21 T cell receptor beta chains from one specimen sequenced in a study of Ad26.COV2.S vaccination and SARS-CoV-2 variants. TCRdb's table, derived via immunoSEQ multiplex PCR, lists solely in-frame clones and lacks some. The profile covers 410,000 or so clones, with about 90% appearing a single time and roughly 1.7% taken by the ten largest. Described treatment: some 19 received Ad26.COV2.S at low or high dose, single or two shots; 5 received placebo; per-sample allocation not given. The investigators took samples on day 63 after the first vaccine or placebo injection. The material sequenced was peripheral blood, taken in a trial of Ad26.COV2.S vaccine versus placebo. All receptors derive from a person between 18 and 60 years old who received the Ad26.COV2.S COVID-19 vaccine or a placebo.

In DNA, the CDR3 is TGTGCCAGCAGCTTATCATCTGCAGATACGCAGTATTTT. Protein product: CASSLSSADTQYF. The chain links TRBV11-2 to TRBJ2-3, with D hard to call. CDR3 size: 13 residues. Trimming removed 2 bases at V and 4 bases at J, with 7 bases between. Germline lookup yields CDR1 SGHAT and CDR2 FQNNGV.

The V and J genes are TRBV4-1 and TRBJ2-7; D not resolved. CDR1 and CDR2 from the germline V gene are MGHRA and YSYEKL. V was trimmed by 1 base and J by 2 bases, leaving 9 bases between them. The CDR3 sequence is 14 residues long. In DNA form, the CDR3 reads TGCGCCAGCAGCCAAGGGTTTCTGACCTACGAGCAGTACTTC. Amino acid sequence: CASSQGFLTYEQYF.

The V gene is TRBV5-1, the J gene TRBJ2-3, with 11 bases fitting TRBD2. The CDR3 contains 16 residues. Germline CDR1 SGHRS, CDR2 YFSETQ. V was clipped by 4 bases and J by 2 bases; unmatched bases: 6. This CDR3 reads CASSRMGLADTDTQYF. The DNA for the CDR3 is TGCGCCAGCAGCAGAATGGGACTAGCGGACACAGATACGCAGTATTTT.

The chain uses TRBV4-3 and TRBJ1-1; D gene uncertain. CDR3 length equals 12 residues. Trimming cost V 3 bases and J 5 bases, with 7 bases left between them. CDR1 is LGHNA, CDR2 YSLEER, per germline. The CDR3 DNA reads TGCGCCAGCAGCCAGGGGTTTACTGAAGCTTTCTTT. Protein: CASSQGFTEAFF.

This clone was seen a single time. The CDR3 sequence is CASSLRGGDTGELFF. DNA for the CDR3: TGTGCCAGCAGTTTAAGGGGTGGGGACACCGGGGAGCTGTTTTTT. This rearrangement joins TRBV6-6 to TRBJ2-2; D may be TRBD1 (5 bases). Looked up from germline, CDR1 is MNHNY and CDR2 is SVGAGI (reference sequence). The CDR3 spans 15 residues. V shed 4 bases and J shed 3 bases, with 12 bases lying between them.

The chain employs TRBV11-3 and TRBJ1-3; no definite D call. Germline V gene data show CDR1 as SGHNT and CDR2 as YENEEA. This CDR3 comprises 17 residues. Trimming took off 0 bases at V and 4 bases at J, with 16 bases between the two ends. The CDR3 DNA follows: TGTGCCAGCAGCTTAGATTACAGTATCCTCCGGGGAAACACCATATATTTT. As protein: CASSLDYSILRGNTIYF.

The chain joins TRBV7-9 to TRBJ1-5; D gene uncertain. The CDR3 spans 13 residues. V was shortened by 0 bases and J by 5 bases, with 5 bases between the two germline ends. CDR1 SEHNR and CDR2 FQNEAQ come from the germline V gene (reference sequence). CDR3 nucleotide sequence: TGTGCCAGCAGCTTAGCCAAATATCAGCCCCAGCATTTT. Amino acids: CASSLAKYQPQHF.

The chain uses TRBV5-6 and TRBJ2-7; 10 bases fit TRBD1. Germline CDR1 SGHDT, CDR2 YYEEEE. The V gene end was trimmed by 0 bases and the J gene end by 7 bases; junction bases not matched to a gene: 13. The CDR3 is 17 residues long. CDR3 coding DNA: TGTGCCAGCAGCTTGGCAGGAGCTGACAGGGGGCGCGGTGAGCAGTACTTC. Its translation is CASSLAGADRGRGEQYF.

V usage is TRBV19 and J usage is TRBJ1-5, with D possibly matching TRBD1 (6 bases). The CDR3 runs 13 residues. The V and J ends lost 5 bases and 9 bases respectively, with 14 bases between them. Per germline, CDR1 LNHDA and CDR2 SQIVND (reference sequence). CDR3 sequence reads: CASSEGGSGPQHF. In nucleotides, the CDR3 is TGTGCCAGTAGTGAGGGGGGGAGTGGGCCCCAGCATTTT.

The count of this clone is one. This chain connects TRBV2 to TRBJ1-5, with D unresolved. Germline assignment: CDR1 SNHLY and CDR2 FYNNEI. The CDR3 loop spans 15 amino acids. V gave up 5 bases and J gave up 3 bases, with 14 bases separating them. The CDR3 is CASSIAGRINQPQHF. CDR3 DNA: TGTGCCAGCAGTATCGCCGGACGGATCAATCAGCCCCAGCATTTT. Supplemented by reference TRBV2 and TRBJ1-5, the full variable domain reads EPEVTQTPSHQVTQMGQEVILRCVPISNHLYFYWYRQILGQKVEFLVSFYNNEISEKSEIFDDQFSVERPDGSNFTLKIRSTKLEDSAMYFCASSIAGRINQPQHFGDGTRLSIL.

The V and J genes are TRBV5-6 and TRBJ2-7; 8 bases agree with TRBD1. This CDR3 is 15 amino acids long. The trim removed 3 bases at V and 2 bases at J, leaving 7 bases unmatched. Germline V gene sequence: CDR1 SGHDT, CDR2 YYEEEE. This CDR3 is CASSWRRTGPYEQYF. CDR3 DNA: TGTGCCAGCAGCTGGAGGCGGACAGGGCCCTACGAGCAGTACTTC. Drawing the rest from reference TRBV5-6 and TRBJ2-7, the complete variable domain is DAGVTQSPTHLIKTRGQQVTLRCSPKSGHDTVSWYQQALGQGPQFIFQYYEEEERQRGNFPDRFSGHQFPNYSSELNVNALLLGDSALYLCASSWRRTGPYEQYFGPGTRLTVT.

This rearrangement joins TRBV3-1 (or the pseudogene TRBV3-2) to TRBJ2-5, with TRBD1 matching 12 bases. CDR1 LGHDT and CDR2 YNNKEL come from the germline V gene (reference sequence). There are 17 residues in the CDR3. J lost 5 bases, V lost 4 bases, and 11 bases had no gene match. For the CDR3, the DNA is TGTGCCAGCAGCCCGAGGGGACAGGGGGCCGGATGGGAGACCCAGTACTTC. Its protein is CASSPRGQGAGWETQYF.

The V call is TRBV5-4, the J call TRBJ2-6, with D uncertain. This CDR3 has 16 residues. In germline, CDR1 is SGHNT, CDR2 YYREEE (reference sequence). V shed 0 bases and J shed 2 bases, with 9 bases lying between them. The CDR3 reads CASSLGPTAGANVLTF. For the CDR3, the DNA is TGTGCCAGCAGCTTGGGGCCGACGGCTGGGGCCAACGTCCTGACTTTC.

This clone came up a few times. The chain combines TRBV27 with TRBJ1-5, with D uncertain. Germline CDR1 is MNHEY and CDR2 is SMNVEV (reference sequence). With 10 bases removed from V and 2 bases from J, the gap between germline ends came to 15 bases. The CDR3 has 14 amino acids. Written as DNA, the CDR3 is TGTGCCACCCGACCGTCTGAACGCAATCAGCCCCAGCATTTT. As protein: CATRPSERNQPQHF.

This clone was observed a few times. The chain uses TRBV27 and TRBJ2-7; perhaps TRBD2 as D (6 bases). Deletions cut 6 bases from V and 2 bases from J, with 11 bases between. The CDR3 spans 13 residues. Germline lookup yields CDR1 MNHEY and CDR2 SMNVEV (reference sequence). In nucleotides, the CDR3 is TGTGCCAGCAGCGCCGGGACTCCCTACGAGCAGTACTTC. This gives the protein CASSAGTPYEQYF.

The chain has TRBV18 and TRBJ2-1; 12 bases line up with TRBD2. Losses at the gene ends were 2 bases for V and 6 bases for J; bases not matched to a gene: 5. The germline gives CDR1 KGHSH, CDR2 LQKENI. The CDR3 runs 16 residues. The DNA for the CDR3 is TGTGCCAGCTCACCATTAACTAGCGGGGGGTCCAATGAGCAGTTCTTC. Translated, it gives CASSPLTSGGSNEQFF.

This clone appeared a few times. The junction and the germline gene differ at one end; a read error may be behind it. V and J are TRBV19 and TRBJ1-5; D ambiguous. Per germline, CDR1 LNHDA and CDR2 SQIVND (reference sequence). The CDR3 is made up of 13 amino acids. This CDR3 is CACRELGNQPQHF. CDR3 coding DNA: TGTGCCTGTAGGGAGCTGGGCAATCAGCCCCAGCATTTT. Variable domain in full (rest from reference TRBV19 and TRBJ1-5): DGGITQSPKYLFRKEGQNVTLSCEQNLNHDAMYWYRQDPGQGLRLIYYSQIVNDFQKGDIAEGYSVSREKKESFPLTVTSAQKNPTAFYLCACRELGNQPQHFGDGTRLSIL.

In DNA, the CDR3 is TGTGCCAGCAGTGATCAAGGGGATGGCTACACCTTC. As protein: CASSDQGDGYTF. The genes are TRBV2 and TRBJ1-2, with D perhaps matching TRBD1 (5 bases). Germline CDR1 is SNHLY and CDR2 is FYNNEI. The CDR3 is 12 amino acids. V lost 3 bases and J lost 6, with 8 bases in between.

The rearrangement joins TRBV4-3 to TRBJ1-6; no reliable D call. The germline gives CDR1 LGHNA, CDR2 YSLEER. V lost 6 bases and J lost 9, with 12 bases in between. The CDR3 runs to 13 residues. DNA of the CDR3: TGCGCCAGCAGGGAGACGTTCGGTTCACCCCTCCACTTT. Protein product: CASRETFGSPLHF.

With regard to this clone: Other DNA sequences in this specimen translate into the identical CDR3. The gene calls are TRBV11-2 and TRBJ1-5; maybe TRBD1 (6 bases). V was shortened by 0 bases and J by 6 bases, with 6 bases between the two germline ends. The CDR3 extends over 13 amino acids. Germline-derived CDR1 and CDR2 are SGHAT and FQNNGV. CDR3 DNA: TGTGCCAGCAGCTTAGACAGGGGTCAGCCCCAGCATTTT. Translated, it gives CASSLDRGQPQHF.

Only one count was recorded for this clone. As DNA, the CDR3 is TGTGCCTGGAGTGGGGCGCGGGGCGACGAGCAGTACTTC. This gives the protein CAWSGARGDEQYF. The chain uses TRBV30 and TRBJ2-7; a possible D gene is TRBD2 (6 bases). This CDR3 spans 13 amino acids. Trimming took 1 base from V and 5 from J, leaving 12 bases between them. Per germline, CDR1 GTSNPN and CDR2 SVGIG (reference sequence).